This is a list of T cell receptor beta chains from one sample in a study of human T cells and chemical hapten exposure. TCRdb ran MiXCR on the RACE reads and lists one entry per CDR3 protein. There are 120,000 or so distinct CDR3 sequences in the sample; 13% occur only once, and approximately 2.6% lies in the top ten. The input for sequencing was whole blood, taken in connection with sensitization to the hapten diphenylcyclopropenone (DPC). The receptors derive from a woman aged 18-29 years with alopecia areata. Some clones in this sample may be carry-over from other donors' samples. Both conserved end residues are part of each CDR3. Each record gives: clone size, J gene, D gene, V gene, CDR3 DNA, CDR3 protein. The D gene is left open where the match is weak. The size of a clone is reported for some rows only, either as once, few or many, or as a class for expanded clones.

>.|TRBJ1-1|.|TRBV15
TGTGCCACCAGCAGAGATTGGGGGAACACTGAAGCTTTCTTT
CATSRDWGNTEAFF
>few|TRBJ2-2|.|TRBV18
TGTGCCAGCTCACCAGCCGGCAGGGCCAACACCGGGGAGCTGTTTTTT
CASSPAGRANTGELFF
>few|TRBJ1-5|.|TRBV19
TGTGCCAGTACGCAGAACAGGCCGAATCAGCCCCAGCATTTT
CASTQNRPNQPQHF
>few|TRBJ1-6|.|TRBV29-1
TGCAGCGTTGCAGGGGACTATAATTCACCCCTCCACTTT
CSVAGDYNSPLHF
>many|TRBJ1-1|.|TRBV6-6
TGTGCCAGCAGTAGAACTGAAGCTTTCTTT
CASSRTEAFF
>few|TRBJ2-3|.|TRBV6-2/TRBV6-3
TGTGCCAGCAGTTACTCGAGATTGGATGGAGGGAGTCCAGATACGCAGTATTTT
CASSYSRLDGGSPDTQYF
>many|TRBJ2-5|TRBD1|TRBV6-1
TGTGCCAGCAGGTACCGGGGGACAGGGGAAGAGACCCAGTACTTC
CASRYRGTGEETQYF
>few|TRBJ1-5|TRBD1|TRBV11-2
TGTGCCAGCAGCCGTGCCCGGGACAGGGCGGCTTATAGCAATCAGCCCCAGCATTTT
CASSRARDRAAYSNQPQHF
>few|TRBJ2-7|.|TRBV6-2/TRBV6-3
TGTGCCAGCAGTTACAGGGGTTGGCAGTACTTC
CASSYRGWQYF
>once|TRBJ2-1|TRBD2|TRBV20-1
TGCAGTGGACTAGCGGGGGGGCGTCAGTTCTTC
CSGLAGGRQFF
>.|TRBJ2-7|.|TRBV25-1
TGTGCCAGCAGTGAGGTACGGGGGGCGAAACACGAGCAGTACTTC
CASSEVRGAKHEQYF
>few|TRBJ2-3|.|TRBV3-1
TGTGCCAGCAGCCAAGGGGACTCCATCACAGATACGCAGTATTTT
CASSQGDSITDTQYF
>.|TRBJ1-1|.|TRBV11-2
TGTGCCAGCAGCTTAGTGGGCATCCTAGGGGGTTGGGACACTGAAGCTTTCTTT
CASSLVGILGGWDTEAFF
>.|TRBJ2-7|TRBD1|TRBV4-3
TGCGCCAGCAGCCAAGATGGGACAGGCGCCACCTACGAGCAGTACTTC
CASSQDGTGATYEQYF
>.|TRBJ2-3|.|TRBV30
TGTGCCTGGAGTCCCCGGGCCCTATTCACAGATACGCAGTATTTT
CAWSPRALFTDTQYF
>.|TRBJ2-3|TRBD2|TRBV24-1
TGTGCCACCAGTGATCCTGGACTAGCGGGGGGCACAGATACGCAGTATTTT
CATSDPGLAGGTDTQYF
>.|TRBJ1-1|.|TRBV18
TGTGCCAGCTCACCAGGCGGTGAAGCTTTCTTT
CASSPGGEAFF
>many|TRBJ1-2|.|TRBV18
TGTGCCAGCTCACCACCGGCCGGGACAACCTATGGCTACACCTTC
CASSPPAGTTYGYTF
>.|TRBJ1-2|.|TRBV20-1
TGCAGTGCTAGTTCCGGGACGAAGGGTGGCTACACCTTC
CSASSGTKGGYTF
>.|TRBJ1-2|.|TRBV6-5
TGTGCCAGCGCGGGGCAGGGGAGCTATGGCTACACCTTC
CASAGQGSYGYTF
>few|TRBJ2-1|.|TRBV12-3/TRBV12-4
TGTGCCAGCAGCAACTTCGGGGGAGTGTCCTACAATGAGCAGTTCTTC
CASSNFGGVSYNEQFF
>.|TRBJ2-2|.|TRBV6-5
TGTGCCAGCAGTTACTCGTCCGAGTCCGGGGAGCTGTTTTTT
CASSYSSESGELFF
>few|TRBJ2-1|TRBD2|TRBV7-2
TGTGCCAGCAGCTTCCGGCAGCGGGGTTTAGGTGAGCAGTTCTTC
CASSFRQRGLGEQFF
>many|TRBJ2-2|.|TRBV11-2
TGTGCCAGCAGCTTAGAGATCACTTCCACCGGGGAGCTGTTTTTT
CASSLEITSTGELFF
>few|TRBJ1-2|TRBD1|TRBV3-1
TGTGCCAGCAGCCAAGCCCCCCTGGGACAGGCGGCGTACACCTTC
CASSQAPLGQAAYTF
>many|TRBJ2-4|.|TRBV5-8
TGTGCCAGCAGCTTGGATTTGGGGGCCAAAAACATTCAGTACTTC
CASSLDLGAKNIQYF
>.|TRBJ2-7|TRBD1|TRBV28
TGTGCCAGCAGTTTAACAGGGGGTGTAACCTACGAGCAGTACTTC
CASSLTGGVTYEQYF
>many|TRBJ2-5|.|TRBV7-2
TGTGCCAGCAGCGGCTCGGTTCCTCAAGAGACCCAGTACTTC
CASSGSVPQETQYF
>.|TRBJ2-2|TRBD1|TRBV20-1
TGCAGTGTTAGAGATCAAGGACAGGGCGACACCGGGGAGCTGTTTTTT
CSVRDQGQGDTGELFF
>few|TRBJ2-2|.|TRBV5-4
TGTGCCAGCAGCTTGGCCGCAGGGCCCGGGGAGCTGTTTTTT
CASSLAAGPGELFF
>.|TRBJ1-6|TRBD1|TRBV6-2/TRBV6-3
TGTGCCAGCAGGAACAGGGGGTCGGATTCACCCCTCCACTTT
CASRNRGSDSPLHF
>many|TRBJ1-1|.|TRBV18
TGTGCCAGCTCACCACAGGGGGACACTGAAGCTTTCTTT
CASSPQGDTEAFF
>.|TRBJ2-7|.|TRBV2
TGTGCCAGCAGTCCCGGGACACTGAGCTCCTACGAGCAGTACTTC
CASSPGTLSSYEQYF
>few|TRBJ2-5|TRBD2|TRBV7-2
TGTGCCAGCAGCCTGGGACTAGCGGGGCTCCAAGAGACCCAGTACTTC
CASSLGLAGLQETQYF
>few|TRBJ2-3|.|TRBV7-9
TGTGCCAGCACCTTATCGAACACAGATACGCAGTATTTT
CASTLSNTDTQYF
>many|TRBJ2-2|.|TRBV19
TGTGCCAGTAGTAAACAGGGGAACACCGGGGAGCTGTTTTTT
CASSKQGNTGELFF
>many|TRBJ2-7|.|TRBV15
TGTGCCACCAGCACCGAGAGACGGTCGGGCGAGCAGTACTTC
CATSTERRSGEQYF